This T cell receptor beta chain was sequenced during a study of control samples from healthy donors and cancer patients. Germline V lookup: CDR1 SGHRS, CDR2 YFSETQ. The CDR3 contains 13 residues. The ends were cut back, 3 bases at V and 5 bases at J, with 11 bases in the middle. The table came from immunoSEQ multiplex PCR; TCRdb's copy has only in-frame clones and leaves some out. The sample includes around 190,000 clones, more than 90% seen only once; the top ten take just over 1.4%. The receptor comes from a man in his thirties or forties in good health. Sequencing used blood. The chain has TRBV5-1 and TRBJ1-2; D is ambiguous. CDR3 in amino acids: CASSWEDGYGYTF. In DNA, the CDR3 is TGCGCCAGCAGCTGGGAGGACGGGTATGGCTACACCTTC.